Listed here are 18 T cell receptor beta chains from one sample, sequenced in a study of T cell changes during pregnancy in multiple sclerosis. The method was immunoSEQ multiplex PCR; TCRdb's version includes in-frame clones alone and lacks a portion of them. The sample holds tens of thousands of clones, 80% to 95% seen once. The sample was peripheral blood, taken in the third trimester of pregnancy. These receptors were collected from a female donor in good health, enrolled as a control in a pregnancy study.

The CDR3 region has the DNA TGTGCCAGCAGCTCGGCTATATCGGACAGCAACACTGAAGCTTTCTTT. Its translation is CASSSAISDSNTEAFF. This chain links TRBV7-6 with TRBJ1-1; possible D gene TRBD1, 6 bases. Germline CDR1 and CDR2: SGHVS and FNYEAQ. CDR3 length: 16 residues. Trimming took off 4 bases at V and 2 bases at J, with 17 bases between the two ends.

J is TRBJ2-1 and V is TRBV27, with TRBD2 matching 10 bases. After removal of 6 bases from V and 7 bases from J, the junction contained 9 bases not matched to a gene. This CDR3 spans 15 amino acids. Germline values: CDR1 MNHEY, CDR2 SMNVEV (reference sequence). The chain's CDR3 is CASSLLAGSTNEQFF. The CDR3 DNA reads TGTGCCAGCAGCTTACTAGCGGGAAGTACTAATGAGCAGTTCTTC.

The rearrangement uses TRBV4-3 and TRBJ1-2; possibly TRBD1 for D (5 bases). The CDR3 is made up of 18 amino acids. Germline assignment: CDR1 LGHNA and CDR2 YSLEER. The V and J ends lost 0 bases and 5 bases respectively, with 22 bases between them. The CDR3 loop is CASSQDPRGTAYGYGYTF. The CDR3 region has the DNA TGCGCCAGCAGCCAAGATCCGCGGGGGACGGCCTACGGGTATGGCTACACCTTC.

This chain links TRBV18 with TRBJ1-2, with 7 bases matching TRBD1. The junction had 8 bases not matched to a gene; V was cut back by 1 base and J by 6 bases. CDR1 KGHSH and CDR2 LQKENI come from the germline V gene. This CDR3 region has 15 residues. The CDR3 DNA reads TGTGCCAGCTCACCACTACAGGGGCCTTTCGATGGCTACACCTTC. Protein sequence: CASSPLQGPFDGYTF.

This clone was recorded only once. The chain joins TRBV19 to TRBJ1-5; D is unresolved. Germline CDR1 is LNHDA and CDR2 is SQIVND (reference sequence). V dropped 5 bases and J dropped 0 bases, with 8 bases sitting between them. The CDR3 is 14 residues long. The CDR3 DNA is TGTGCCAGTAGTCGAGGGATTAGCAATCAGCCCCAGCATTTT. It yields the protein CASSRGISNQPQHF.

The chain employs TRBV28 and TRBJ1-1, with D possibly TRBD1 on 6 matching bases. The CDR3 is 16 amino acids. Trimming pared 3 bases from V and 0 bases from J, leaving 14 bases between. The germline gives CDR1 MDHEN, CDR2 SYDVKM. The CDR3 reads CASSFPRQALNTEAFF. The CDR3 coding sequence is TGTGCCAGCAGTTTCCCTAGACAGGCCTTGAACACTGAAGCTTTCTTT.

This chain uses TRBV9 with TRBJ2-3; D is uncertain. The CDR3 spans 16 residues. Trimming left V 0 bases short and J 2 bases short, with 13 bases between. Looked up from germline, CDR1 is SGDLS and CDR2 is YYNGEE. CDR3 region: CASSVDNNQATDTQYF. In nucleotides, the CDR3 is TGTGCCAGCAGCGTAGATAACAATCAGGCCACAGATACGCAGTATTTT. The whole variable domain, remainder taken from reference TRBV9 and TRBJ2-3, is DSGVTQTPKHLITATGQRVTLRCSPRSGDLSVYWYQQSLDQGLQFLIQYYNGEERAKGNILERFSAQQFPDLHSELNLSSLELGDSALYFCASSVDNNQATDTQYFGPGTRLTVL.

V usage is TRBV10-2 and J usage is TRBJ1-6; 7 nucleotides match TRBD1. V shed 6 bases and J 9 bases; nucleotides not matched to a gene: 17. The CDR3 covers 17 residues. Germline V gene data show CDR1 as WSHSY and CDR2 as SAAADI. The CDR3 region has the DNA TGCGCCAGCAGAGCCTCTGGGACAGTAAATATTGCTTCACCCCTCCACTTT. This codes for CASRASGTVNIASPLHF.

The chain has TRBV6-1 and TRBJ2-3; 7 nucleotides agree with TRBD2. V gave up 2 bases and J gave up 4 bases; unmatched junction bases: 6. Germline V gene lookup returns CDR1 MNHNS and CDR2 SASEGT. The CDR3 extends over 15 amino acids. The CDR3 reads CASSEKWGGADTQYF. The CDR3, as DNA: TGTGCCAGCAGTGAAAAGTGGGGGGGGGCAGATACGCAGTATTTT.

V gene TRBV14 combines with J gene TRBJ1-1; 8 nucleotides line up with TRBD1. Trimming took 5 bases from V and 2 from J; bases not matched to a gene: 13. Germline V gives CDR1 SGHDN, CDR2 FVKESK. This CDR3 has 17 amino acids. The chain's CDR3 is CASSVGQGWIKNTEAFF. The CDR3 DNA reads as TGTGCCAGCAGCGTTGGACAGGGATGGATAAAAAACACTGAAGCTTTCTTT.

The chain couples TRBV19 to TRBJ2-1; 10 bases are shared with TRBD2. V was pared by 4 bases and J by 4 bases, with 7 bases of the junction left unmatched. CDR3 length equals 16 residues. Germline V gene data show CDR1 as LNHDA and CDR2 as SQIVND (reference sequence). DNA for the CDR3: TGTGCCAGTAGTACCCGGACTAGCGGAGGTTACAATGAGCAGTTCTTC. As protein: CASSTRTSGGYNEQFF.

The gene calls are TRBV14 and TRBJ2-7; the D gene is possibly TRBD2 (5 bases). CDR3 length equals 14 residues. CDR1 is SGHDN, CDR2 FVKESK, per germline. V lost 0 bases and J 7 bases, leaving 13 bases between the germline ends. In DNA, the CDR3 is TGTGCCAGCAGCCAAGAGTCCGGGATGGGAGAGCAGTACTTC. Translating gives CASSQESGMGEQYF.

In DNA form, the CDR3 reads TGTGCCAGCAGCGGCCGGGACAGCAGAAACACTGAAGCTTTCTTT. It translates to CASSGRDSRNTEAFF. The rearrangement uses TRBV21-1 and TRBJ1-1; TRBD1, the table's D call, lacks a check against the DNA. TRBV21-1 is shown as a pseudogene. The CDR3 has 15 residues.

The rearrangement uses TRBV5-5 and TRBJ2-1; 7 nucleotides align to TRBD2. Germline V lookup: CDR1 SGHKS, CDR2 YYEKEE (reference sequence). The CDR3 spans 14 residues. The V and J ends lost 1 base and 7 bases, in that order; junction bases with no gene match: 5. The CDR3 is CASSLNPGGNEQFF. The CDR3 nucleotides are TGTGCCAGCAGCTTGAACCCCGGGGGGAATGAGCAGTTCTTC.

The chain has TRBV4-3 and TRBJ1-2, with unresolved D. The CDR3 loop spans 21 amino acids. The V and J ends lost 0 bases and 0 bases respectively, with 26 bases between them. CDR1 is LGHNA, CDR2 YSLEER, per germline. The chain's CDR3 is CASSQELSFGLSPAANYGYTF. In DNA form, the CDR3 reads TGCGCCAGCAGCCAAGAGTTATCTTTCGGCCTCTCTCCCGCGGCTAACTATGGCTACACCTTC.

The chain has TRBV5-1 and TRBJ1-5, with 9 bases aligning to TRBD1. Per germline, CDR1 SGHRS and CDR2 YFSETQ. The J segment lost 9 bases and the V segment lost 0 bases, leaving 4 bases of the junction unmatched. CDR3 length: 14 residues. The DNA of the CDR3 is TGCGCCAGCAGCTTGGGACAGGGGGACCTGCCCCAGCATTTT. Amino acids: CASSLGQGDLPQHF. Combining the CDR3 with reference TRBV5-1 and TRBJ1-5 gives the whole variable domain KAGVTQTPRYLIKTRGQQVTLSCSPISGHRSVSWYQQTPGQGLQFLFEYFSETQRNKGNFPGRFSGRQFSNSRSEMNVSTLELGDSALYLCASSLGQGDLPQHFGDGTRLSIL.

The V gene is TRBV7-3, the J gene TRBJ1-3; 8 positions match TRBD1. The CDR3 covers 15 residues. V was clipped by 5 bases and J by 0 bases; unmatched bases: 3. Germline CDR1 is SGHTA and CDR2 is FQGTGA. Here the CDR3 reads CASSHRGSSGNTIYF. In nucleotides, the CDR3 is TGTGCCAGCAGCCACAGGGGGTCCTCTGGAAACACCATATATTTT.

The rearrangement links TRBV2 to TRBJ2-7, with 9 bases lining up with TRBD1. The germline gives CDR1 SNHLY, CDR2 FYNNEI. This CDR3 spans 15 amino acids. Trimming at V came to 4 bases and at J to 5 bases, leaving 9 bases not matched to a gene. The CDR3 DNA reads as TGTGCCAGCAGTGCTTCCGGGACAGGGAGGCACGAGCAGTACTTC. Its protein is CASSASGTGRHEQYF.